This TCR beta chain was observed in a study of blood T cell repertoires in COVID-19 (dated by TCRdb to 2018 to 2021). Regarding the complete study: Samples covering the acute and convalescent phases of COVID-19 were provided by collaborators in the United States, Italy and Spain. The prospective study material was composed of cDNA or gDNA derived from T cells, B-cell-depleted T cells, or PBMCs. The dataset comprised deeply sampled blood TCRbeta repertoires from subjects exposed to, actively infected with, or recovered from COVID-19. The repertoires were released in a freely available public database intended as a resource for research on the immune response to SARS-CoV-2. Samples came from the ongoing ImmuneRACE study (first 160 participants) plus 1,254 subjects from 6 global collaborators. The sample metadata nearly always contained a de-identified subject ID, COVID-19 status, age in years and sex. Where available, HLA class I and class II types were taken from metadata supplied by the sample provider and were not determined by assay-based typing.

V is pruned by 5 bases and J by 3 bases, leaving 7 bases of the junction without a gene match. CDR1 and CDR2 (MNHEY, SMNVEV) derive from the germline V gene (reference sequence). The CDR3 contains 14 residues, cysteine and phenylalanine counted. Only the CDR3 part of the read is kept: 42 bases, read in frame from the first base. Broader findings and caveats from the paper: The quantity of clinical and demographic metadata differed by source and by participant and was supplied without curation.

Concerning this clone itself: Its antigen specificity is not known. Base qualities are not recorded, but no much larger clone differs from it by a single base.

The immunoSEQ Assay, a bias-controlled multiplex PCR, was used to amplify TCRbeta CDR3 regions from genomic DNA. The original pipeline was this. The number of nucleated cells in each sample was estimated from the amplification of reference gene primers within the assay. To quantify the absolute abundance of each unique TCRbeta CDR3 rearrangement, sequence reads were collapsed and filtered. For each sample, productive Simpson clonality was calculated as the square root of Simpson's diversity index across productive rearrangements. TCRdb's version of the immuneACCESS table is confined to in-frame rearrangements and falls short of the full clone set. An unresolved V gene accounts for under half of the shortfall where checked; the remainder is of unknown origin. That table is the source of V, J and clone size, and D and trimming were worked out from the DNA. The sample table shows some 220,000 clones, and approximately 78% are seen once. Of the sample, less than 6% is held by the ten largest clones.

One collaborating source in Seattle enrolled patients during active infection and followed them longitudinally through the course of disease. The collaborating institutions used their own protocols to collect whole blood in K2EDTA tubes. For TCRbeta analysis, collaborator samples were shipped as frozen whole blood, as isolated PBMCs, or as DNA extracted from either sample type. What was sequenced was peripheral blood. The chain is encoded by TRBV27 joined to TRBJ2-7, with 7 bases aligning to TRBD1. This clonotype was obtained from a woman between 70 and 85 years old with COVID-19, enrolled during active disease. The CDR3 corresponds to CASSTQGPNYEQYF. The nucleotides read TGTGCCAGCAGTACACAGGGGCCAAACTACGAGCAGTACTTC.